The T cell receptor beta chain described here comes from a study of T cell clusters in autoimmune cytopenias. TRB was amplified by touch-down multiplex PCR, primer pools A and B combined. TCRdb reanalyzed the multiplex PCR reads, giving one entry per CDR3 protein sequence and no DNA. This listing includes approximately 6,500 distinct CDR3 sequences. CDR3 length: 16 residues. The V gene's germline CDR1 is SGHVS and CDR2 FNYEAQ. This clonotype is deemed medium-sized by its frequency. TRB was amplified from approximately 250 ng of peripheral blood genomic DNA per sample. The sample consisted of peripheral blood. The V call is TRBV7-6, the J call TRBJ1-6; no DNA is available, so the TRBD1 call from TCRdb remains unchecked. The clonotype was recovered from a human donor with an autoimmune cytopenia or autoimmune hepatitis (not recorded which). The CDR3 is CASSLSGQRLDSPLHF.